These T cell receptor beta chains were read from a single sample in a study of blood T cells in healthy people across ages. TCRdb re-called the 5' RACE reads with MiXCR, one entry per CDR3 protein. The data show about 1.6 million distinct CDR3 sequences, around 36% seen once. What was sequenced was blood. The receptors were gathered from a woman between 25 and 40 years old in good health. Both conserved end residues are part of each CDR3. Fields, in order: clone size, V gene, D gene, J gene, CDR3 protein, CDR3 DNA. D genes are given only for firm matches. Not all rows give a size; the values are once, few, many and, for expanded clones, a class.

size: many
V: TRBV20-1
D: .
J: TRBJ2-7
CDR3: CSARETGRDYEQYF
DNA: TGCAGTGCTAGAGAGACAGGCAGGGACTACGAGCAGTACTTC

size: many
V: TRBV5-1
D: .
J: TRBJ1-1
CDR3: CASSLDGGNTEAFF
DNA: TGCGCCAGCAGCTTGGATGGGGGGAACACTGAAGCTTTCTTT

size: .
V: TRBV20-1
D: .
J: TRBJ1-1
CDR3: CSTLALYTEAFF
DNA: TGCAGTACTCTGGCCCTGTATACTGAAGCTTTCTTT

size: .
V: TRBV7-8
D: TRBD2
J: TRBJ2-7
CDR3: CASSYQQLAGGPDEQYF
DNA: TGTGCCAGCAGCTACCAACAACTAGCGGGGGGGCCAGACGAGCAGTACTTC

size: .
V: TRBV29-1
D: .
J: TRBJ2-3
CDR3: CSVEEFSQPPTDTQYF
DNA: TGCAGCGTTGAAGAATTTTCACAGCCTCCCACAGATACGCAGTATTTT

size: many
V: TRBV5-5
D: .
J: TRBJ1-2
CDR3: CASSTGGAGYGYTF
DNA: TGTGCCAGCAGTACTGGGGGTGCCGGCTATGGCTACACCTTC

size: few
V: TRBV11-2
D: .
J: TRBJ2-1
CDR3: CASTSHWDEQFF
DNA: TGTGCCAGCACCTCGCATTGGGATGAGCAGTTCTTC

size: .
V: TRBV5-6
D: .
J: TRBJ1-4
CDR3: CASSLFTTNEKLFF
DNA: TGTGCCAGCAGCTTGTTTACAACTAATGAAAAACTGTTTTTT

size: .
V: TRBV10-3
D: TRBD2
J: TRBJ2-3
CDR3: CAISLASLEDTQYF
DNA: TGTGCCATCTCACTAGCGTCCCTAGAGGATACGCAGTATTTT

size: few
V: TRBV6-2/TRBV6-3
D: .
J: TRBJ2-3
CDR3: CASSYFERSSTDTQYF
DNA: TGTGCCAGCAGTTACTTCGAGCGATCTAGCACAGATACGCAGTATTTT

size: .
V: TRBV5-1
D: .
J: TRBJ2-3
CDR3: CASSSGAVGADTQYF
DNA: TGCGCCAGCAGCTCTGGAGCTGTCGGAGCAGATACGCAGTATTTT

size: .
V: TRBV20-1
D: TRBD2
J: TRBJ2-7
CDR3: CSARDRTSGGSLYEQYF
DNA: TGCAGTGCTAGAGATAGGACTAGCGGGGGTAGTCTTTACGAGCAGTACTTC

size: .
V: TRBV7-9
D: .
J: TRBJ2-1
CDR3: CASSYVRAREQFF
DNA: TGTGCCAGCAGCTACGTCCGAGCGCGTGAGCAGTTCTTC

size: .
V: TRBV4-2
D: TRBD2
J: TRBJ2-6
CDR3: CASSAEGLAGGPGANVLTF
DNA: TGTGCCAGCAGCGCAGAGGGACTAGCGGGGGGGCCTGGGGCCAACGTCCTGACTTTC

size: .
V: TRBV20-1
D: .
J: TRBJ1-5
CDR3: CSAPDRNLISNQPQHF
DNA: TGCAGTGCTCCGGACAGAAACTTGATTAGCAATCAGCCCCAGCATTTT

size: .
V: TRBV5-1
D: TRBD2
J: TRBJ2-5
CDR3: CASSWTSGGKEKTQYF
DNA: TGCGCCAGCAGCTGGACTAGCGGGGGGAAGGAAAAGACCCAGTACTTC

size: few
V: TRBV4-1
D: .
J: TRBJ1-2
CDR3: CASSLGTVPYNRNYGYTF
DNA: TGCGCCAGCAGTCTCGGGACTGTGCCGTATAACCGGAACTATGGCTACACCTTC

size: .
V: TRBV6-5
D: TRBD1
J: TRBJ1-5
CDR3: CASRSGTVHQPQHF
DNA: TGTGCCAGCAGATCCGGGACAGTTCATCAGCCCCAGCATTTT

size: many
V: TRBV4-1
D: TRBD2
J: TRBJ2-7
CDR3: CASSQLTSGLASYEQYF
DNA: TGCGCCAGCAGCCAACTTACTAGCGGCCTAGCGTCCTACGAGCAGTACTTC

size: .
V: TRBV30
D: .
J: TRBJ2-1
CDR3: CAWARESAVEQFF
DNA: TGTGCCTGGGCGAGGGAGTCCGCGGTTGAGCAGTTCTTC

size: medium-sized
V: TRBV5-1
D: .
J: TRBJ2-1
CDR3: CASSLEAEPYNEQFF
DNA: TGCGCCAGCAGCTTGGAGGCGGAGCCCTACAATGAGCAGTTCTTC

size: few
V: TRBV2
D: .
J: TRBJ2-3
CDR3: CASSPETGRRVDTQYF
DNA: TGTGCCAGCAGTCCTGAGACAGGGAGGAGGGTAGATACGCAGTATTTT

size: .
V: TRBV6-5
D: TRBD1
J: TRBJ1-5
CDR3: CTSRAGTGNNQPQHF
DNA: TGTACCAGCAGAGCCGGGACAGGCAACAATCAGCCCCAGCATTTT

size: many
V: TRBV6-2/TRBV6-3
D: .
J: TRBJ2-7
CDR3: CASSPFRDEVFEQYF
DNA: TGTGCCAGCAGCCCCTTCCGGGACGAGGTCTTCGAGCAGTACTTC

size: .
V: TRBV4-2
D: .
J: TRBJ2-7
CDR3: CASSQERASATYEQYF
DNA: TGTGCCAGCAGCCAAGAACGGGCTAGCGCGACCTACGAGCAGTACTTC

size: .
V: TRBV20-1
D: .
J: TRBJ2-7
CDR3: CSARMVDEQYF
DNA: TGCAGTGCTAGGATGGTAGACGAGCAGTACTTC

size: .
V: TRBV21-1
D: .
J: TRBJ2-7
CDR3: CASGKFAKSRDEQYF
DNA: TGTGCCAGCGGCAAGTTCGCCAAGTCTCGGGACGAGCAGTACTTC